This TCR beta chain was found in a study of T-cell reconstitution after alpha-beta-depleted transplantation in children. A few counts support this clonotype. Its antigen is currently unknown. It was with unique molecular identifiers that the TCRbeta library was prepared. TCRdb used MiXCR to reprocess the PCR reads, holding one entry per CDR3 protein. The sample shows around 580,000 distinct CDR3 sequences, approximately 22% of them seen only once. Study-level results: Hyperexpanded clones declined; after one year, newly produced T cells mostly supplied diversity. About two months after transplant, alpha-beta T cells reportedly came from several hundred expanded graft clones. Recipient T cells and thymic progenitors that survived gave rise to the high TCRbeta diversity observed at day 60 in some patients.

The CDR3 has 16 residues. Germline lookup yields CDR1 DFQATT and CDR2 SNEGSKA (reference sequence). J gave up 2 bases and V 5 bases, and 13 bases lay outside the gene matches. The chain is built from TRBV20-1 and TRBJ2-5, with 8 bases identical to TRBD2. The source was PBMCs, mostly from graft donor cells, collected 360 days after TCRalphabeta/CD19-depleted stem cell transplant. This receptor was obtained from a boy younger than two who had a stem cell transplant for acute myeloid leukemia, so the T cells may come from the graft donor. The CDR3 DNA follows: TGCAGTGCTCTTAGCGGGGAACCCCGGGGACAAGAGACCCAGTACTTC. Translation: CSALSGEPRGQETQYF.